Listed below are T cell receptor beta chains from one sample, sequenced in a study of blood T cell repertoires in COVID-19. TCRdb's copy holds only in-frame clones and misses some; the assay was immunoSEQ multiplex PCR. Of fewer than 700,000 clones in the sample, 85% to 90% were seen once. The sample consisted of peripheral blood. These receptors came from a woman in her forties or fifties with COVID-19, enrolled during active disease. Both conserved end residues are part of each CDR3. Fields, in order: V gene, D gene, clone size, J gene, CDR3 DNA, CDR3 protein. The D gene is left open where the match is weak. Not all rows give a size; the values are once, few, many and, for expanded clones, a class.

TRBV11-2	TRBD1	-	TRBJ1-2	TGTGCCAGCAGCTCCACCTCAGGGGGACATGGCTACACCTTC	CASSSTSGGHGYTF
TRBV28	-	-	TRBJ1-6	TGTGCCAGCAGTTTTCTAAGGCCGGGTCTTTATAATTCACCCCTCCACTTT	CASSFLRPGLYNSPLHF
TRBV19	-	-	TRBJ2-6	TGTGCCAGTAGTCCCCACCGGAGCGCTGGGGCCAACGTCCTGACTTTC	CASSPHRSAGANVLTF
TRBV3-1/TRBV3-2	-	-	TRBJ1-1	TGTGCCAGCAGCCAAGAGGTAGGGGTTTATGAAGCTTTCTTT	CASSQEVGVYEAFF
TRBV3-1/TRBV3-2	-	-	TRBJ1-6	TGTGCCAGCAGCCGCGGACAATCTCCACCCCTCCACTTT	CASSRGQSPPLHF
TRBV19	-	-	TRBJ2-2	TGTGCCAGTAGTCTTCGGGGGGGACAGTACACCGGGGAGCTGTTTTTT	CASSLRGGQYTGELFF
TRBV6-6	TRBD1	-	TRBJ2-5	TGTGCCAGCAGTGGCCTCGGGACAGGGGGTCGGGAGACCCAGTACTTC	CASSGLGTGGRETQYF
TRBV5-1	-	-	TRBJ2-5	TGCGCCAGCAGCTTGGAGCTTCAAGAGACCCAGTACTTC	CASSLELQETQYF
TRBV27	TRBD2	-	TRBJ2-2	TGTGCCAGCAGTTTACGTTGGGGGGGTCAGAACACCGGGGAGCTGTTTTTT	CASSLRWGGQNTGELFF
TRBV27	-	-	TRBJ1-2	TGTGCCAGCAGTTTATCGACAAGCCCCTATGGCTACACCTTC	CASSLSTSPYGYTF
TRBV7-6	TRBD2	-	TRBJ2-1	TGTGCCAGCAGCTTGGCGCTAGCGGGGCCTAATGAGCAGTTCTTC	CASSLALAGPNEQFF
TRBV13	-	-	TRBJ2-3	TGTGCCAGTAGGGGACTCACCACAGATACGCAGTATTTT	CASRGLTTDTQYF
TRBV18	-	-	TRBJ1-3	TGTGCCAGCTCATTACAAACAGGGAAACTATCTGGAAACACCATATATTTT	CASSLQTGKLSGNTIYF
TRBV9	-	-	TRBJ2-1	TGTGCCAGCAGGGGCCAACTCTACAATGAGCAGTTCTTC	CASRGQLYNEQFF
TRBV27	TRBD1	-	TRBJ1-6	TGTGCCAGCAGTCCCCGACCGCCGGGACAGGGTTCACCCCTCCACTTT	CASSPRPPGQGSPLHF
TRBV27	-	-	TRBJ2-2	TGTGCCAGCAGTTTTATCGGTTCCGGGGAGCTGTTTTTT	CASSFIGSGELFF
TRBV19	-	-	TRBJ2-3	TGTGCCAGTAGTGTCGTGGGGGCCTCTAGCACAGATACGCAGTATTTT	CASSVVGASSTDTQYF
TRBV7-9	TRBD1	-	TRBJ1-4	TGTGCCAGCAGCTCCTCCGGGACAGTGAACGAAAAACTGTTTTTT	CASSSSGTVNEKLFF
TRBV28	-	-	TRBJ2-3	TGTGCCAGCAGCTCCGGGGGTTCAGATACGCAGTATTTT	CASSSGGSDTQYF
TRBV27	-	-	TRBJ1-5	TGTGCCAGCAGTTTAAGGGGTAGAAGTCAGCCCCAGCATTTT	CASSLRGRSQPQHF
TRBV6-5	TRBD2	-	TRBJ2-3	TGTGCCAGCAGACAGGGACTAGCGGGGCGGGATACGCAGTATTTT	CASRQGLAGRDTQYF
TRBV3-1/TRBV3-2	TRBD1	-	TRBJ1-1	TGTGCCAGCAGCCGGAGACCGGGACAGGGAGATGAAGCTTTCTTT	CASSRRPGQGDEAFF
TRBV2	TRBD1	-	TRBJ2-3	TGTGCCAGCAGGGCCACAGGGGGCACAGATACGCAGTATTTT	CASRATGGTDTQYF
TRBV19	-	-	TRBJ2-1	TGTGCCAGTAGTATAGACCTAAGCTCCTACAATGAGCAGTTCTTC	CASSIDLSSYNEQFF
TRBV27	-	-	TRBJ2-2	TGTGCCAGCAGTTTCGACAGAAAGAACACCGGGGAGCTGTTTTTT	CASSFDRKNTGELFF
TRBV10-1	TRBD1	-	TRBJ1-5	TGCGCCACCAGGGACAGCCCTCCCGCTTGTCGCAATCAGCCCCAGCATTTT	CATRDSPPACRNQPQHF
TRBV6-4	-	-	TRBJ2-7	TGTGCCAGCAGTGACCATGCAGGGGCCTACGAGCAGTACTTC	CASSDHAGAYEQYF
TRBV12-3/TRBV12-4	TRBD1	-	TRBJ2-7	TGTGCCAGCAGTTACAGGGGCTACGAGCAGTACTTC	CASSYRGYEQYF
TRBV5-1	-	-	TRBJ1-4	TGCGCCAGCAGCTTGGGAGTCTCAACTAATGAAAAACTGTTTTTT	CASSLGVSTNEKLFF
TRBV5-1	-	once	TRBJ2-7	TGCGCCAGCAGCGAACCGGACAGCTACTACGAGCAGTACTTC	CASSEPDSYYEQYF
TRBV6-5	TRBD1	-	TRBJ1-1	TGTGCCAGCAGACTACAGGGGAGAACTGAAGCTTTCTTT	CASRLQGRTEAFF
TRBV6-2/TRBV6-3	TRBD2	-	TRBJ2-7	TGTGCCAGCAGTTACTCGATTCGGACTAGCGGGAACTACGAGCAGTACTTC	CASSYSIRTSGNYEQYF
TRBV5-1	-	-	TRBJ1-6	TGCGCCAGCAGCTTAGGGGCGCATGACGGTTCACCCCTCCACTTT	CASSLGAHDGSPLHF
TRBV19	TRBD1	-	TRBJ2-3	TGTGCCAGTTCACAGGGGGCGTCCAGCACAGATACGCAGTATTTT	CASSQGASSTDTQYF
TRBV29-1	-	-	TRBJ1-2	TGCAGCGTCCAAGGGGCCAGCCAGTATGGCTACACCTTC	CSVQGASQYGYTF
TRBV6-5	-	-	TRBJ1-3	TGTGCCAGCAGCGTTGGACAGCTCTCTGGAAACACCATATATTTT	CASSVGQLSGNTIYF
TRBV4-2	-	-	TRBJ2-5	TGTGCCAGCAGCCGGACCCGGGGGGCCCTGAGAGAGACCCAGTACTTC	CASSRTRGALRETQYF
TRBV10-1	-	-	TRBJ2-2	TGCGCCAGCAGTGAGGTGACAGCTCCAAATCCCGGGGAGCTGTTTTTT	CASSEVTAPNPGELFF
TRBV25-1	TRBD1	-	TRBJ1-1	TGTGCCAGCAGTGACGGACAGGGAGGTGAAGCTTTCTTT	CASSDGQGGEAFF
TRBV6-1	-	-	TRBJ1-2	TGTGCCAGCAGTGAAGCAACCAGTAGCTACTATGGCTACACCTTC	CASSEATSSYYGYTF
TRBV5-1	-	-	TRBJ1-1	TGCGCCAGCAGCTTGACGTCGGCAGGGAACACTGAAGCTTTCTTT	CASSLTSAGNTEAFF
TRBV5-1	-	-	TRBJ1-1	TGCGCCAGCAAGGGGCAGGGAGGGGAAGCTTTCTTT	CASKGQGGEAFF
TRBV19	-	-	TRBJ1-6	TGTGCCAGTAGTATCACTCTCTATAATTCGGTATCACCCCTCCACTTT	CASSITLYNSVSPLHF
TRBV6-5	-	once	TRBJ2-7	TGTGCCAGCAGCCTTAGCGGTATAACCTACGAGCAGTACTTC	CASSLSGITYEQYF
TRBV7-9	TRBD1	-	TRBJ2-2	TGTGCCAGCAGGGGGGACAGGAACACCGGGGAGCTGTTTTTT	CASRGDRNTGELFF
TRBV7-2	-	once	TRBJ1-2	TGTGCCAGCAGCCTCCAGGGAGGGCAGGGAAGTTACACCTTC	CASSLQGGQGSYTF
TRBV7-2	-	-	TRBJ1-6	TGTGCCAGCAGCCTCGCACTTCCGGGTAATTCACCCCTCCACTTT	CASSLALPGNSPLHF
TRBV10-1	-	-	TRBJ2-7	TGCGCCACCCAACCTGGGGGGTCCCCTTCCTACGAGCAGTACTTC	CATQPGGSPSYEQYF
TRBV12-5	-	-	TRBJ2-1	TGTGCTAGTGGTTCCGGAGGAGAATACTTTAGGAATGAGCAGTTCTTC	CASGSGGEYFRNEQFF
TRBV5-1	-	-	TRBJ1-4	TGCGCCAGCAGATTAACAGGGATGGAAGAAAAACTGTTTTTT	CASRLTGMEEKLFF